This T cell receptor (beta chain) originates from a study of T-cell reconstitution after alpha-beta-depleted transplantation in children. Study-wide findings and caveats: Hyperexpanded clones declined; after one year, newly produced T cells mostly supplied diversity. Surviving recipient T cells and thymic progenitors accounted for the high day-60 TCRbeta diversity observed in some patients. At around two months after transplant, the alpha-beta T cells were reportedly derived from several hundred expanded clones that came from non-depleted graft cells.

The authors prepared the TCRbeta library with unique molecular identifiers. In TCRdb, the PCR reads were re-called with MiXCR into one record per CDR3 protein. Counted here are 490,000 or so distinct CDR3 sequences, about 10% occurring once; the ten biggest clones make up 2%. The CDR3 covers 13 residues. Germline-derived CDR1 and CDR2 are LGHNA and YNFKEQ. V lost 5 bases, J lost 6 bases, and 5 bases stayed unmatched. This clonotype was seen repeatedly, ten times or more. What it binds is not known. The sample in question was PBMCs, obtained before TCRalphabeta/CD19-depleted stem cell transplant. The chain uses TRBV4-2 and TRBJ1-2; TRBD1 matches at 8 bases. This receptor was taken from a child under 10 years old with inherited bone marrow failure, due to receive a stem cell transplant. CDR3 sequence: CASSNQGADGYTF. CDR3 sequence (DNA): TGTGCCAGCAGCAATCAGGGGGCGGATGGCTACACCTTC.